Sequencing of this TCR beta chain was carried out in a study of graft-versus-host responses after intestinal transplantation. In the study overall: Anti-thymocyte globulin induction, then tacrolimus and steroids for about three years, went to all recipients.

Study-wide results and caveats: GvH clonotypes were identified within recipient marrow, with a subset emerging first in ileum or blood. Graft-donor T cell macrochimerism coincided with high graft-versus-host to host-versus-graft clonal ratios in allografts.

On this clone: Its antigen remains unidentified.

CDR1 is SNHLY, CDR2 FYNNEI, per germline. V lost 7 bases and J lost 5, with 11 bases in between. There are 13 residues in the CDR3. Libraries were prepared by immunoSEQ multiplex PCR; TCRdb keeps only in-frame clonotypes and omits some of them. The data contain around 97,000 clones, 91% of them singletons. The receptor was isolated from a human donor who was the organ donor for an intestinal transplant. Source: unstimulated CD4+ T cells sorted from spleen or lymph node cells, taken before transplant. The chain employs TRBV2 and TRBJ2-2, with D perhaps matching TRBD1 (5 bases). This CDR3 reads CASIWTPTGELFF. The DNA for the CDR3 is TGTGCCAGCATATGGACACCTACCGGGGAGCTGTTTTTT.